This T cell receptor (beta chain) derives from a study of early T cells in non-severe SARS-CoV-2 infection. Study-wide context: Chains were unpaired, as sequencing was done on bulk RNA from unsorted whole blood.

General study results and limits: CD4 and private specificities were missed by VDJdb matching, which favored anti-spike CD8 responses.

Researchers tagged individual cDNA molecules with unique molecular identifiers. TCRdb independently ran MiXCR on the 5' RACE reads; one entry per CDR3 protein. This sample has approximately 69,000 distinct CDR3 sequences, with around a tenth found just once. This clonotype was detected many times. Its antigen is as yet unknown. The germline V and J ends were trimmed by 3 bases and 4 bases, with 13 bases remaining between them. CDR3 length: 15 amino acids. CDR1 is KGHDR, CDR2 SFDVKD, per germline. The sample comprised whole blood. The chain uses TRBV24-1 and TRBJ2-3; D may match TRBD1 or TRBD2 (5 bases each). The source is an adult who was a healthcare worker with PCR-confirmed SARS-CoV-2 infection or an uninfected control (not recorded which). CDR3 in DNA: TGTGCCACCAGTGATCCCGGGGAAGGGGCAGATACGCAGTATTTT. It yields the protein CATSDPGEGADTQYF.